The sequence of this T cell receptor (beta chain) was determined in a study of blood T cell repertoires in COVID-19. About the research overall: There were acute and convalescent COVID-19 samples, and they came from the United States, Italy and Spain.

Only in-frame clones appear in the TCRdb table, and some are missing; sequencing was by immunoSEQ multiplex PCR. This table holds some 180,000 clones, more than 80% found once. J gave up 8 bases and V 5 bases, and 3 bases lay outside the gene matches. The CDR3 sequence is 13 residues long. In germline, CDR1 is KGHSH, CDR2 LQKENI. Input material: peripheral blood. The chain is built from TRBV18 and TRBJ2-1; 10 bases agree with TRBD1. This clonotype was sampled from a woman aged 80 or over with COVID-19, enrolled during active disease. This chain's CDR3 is CASSEGTGDEQFF. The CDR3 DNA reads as TGTGCCAGCTCAGAAGGGACAGGGGATGAGCAGTTCTTC.